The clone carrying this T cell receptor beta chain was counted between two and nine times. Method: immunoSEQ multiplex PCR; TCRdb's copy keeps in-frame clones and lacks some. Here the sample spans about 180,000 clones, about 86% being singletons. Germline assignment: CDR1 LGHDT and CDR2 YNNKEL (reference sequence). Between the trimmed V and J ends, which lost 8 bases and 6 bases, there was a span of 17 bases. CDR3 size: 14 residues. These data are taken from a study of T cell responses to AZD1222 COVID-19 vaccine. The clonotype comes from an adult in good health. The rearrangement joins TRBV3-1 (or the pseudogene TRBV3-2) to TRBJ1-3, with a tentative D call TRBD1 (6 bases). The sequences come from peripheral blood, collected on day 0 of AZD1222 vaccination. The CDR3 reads CASRSRGAANTIYF. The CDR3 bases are TGTGCCAGCCGTAGTAGGGGGGCGGCAAACACCATATATTTT.